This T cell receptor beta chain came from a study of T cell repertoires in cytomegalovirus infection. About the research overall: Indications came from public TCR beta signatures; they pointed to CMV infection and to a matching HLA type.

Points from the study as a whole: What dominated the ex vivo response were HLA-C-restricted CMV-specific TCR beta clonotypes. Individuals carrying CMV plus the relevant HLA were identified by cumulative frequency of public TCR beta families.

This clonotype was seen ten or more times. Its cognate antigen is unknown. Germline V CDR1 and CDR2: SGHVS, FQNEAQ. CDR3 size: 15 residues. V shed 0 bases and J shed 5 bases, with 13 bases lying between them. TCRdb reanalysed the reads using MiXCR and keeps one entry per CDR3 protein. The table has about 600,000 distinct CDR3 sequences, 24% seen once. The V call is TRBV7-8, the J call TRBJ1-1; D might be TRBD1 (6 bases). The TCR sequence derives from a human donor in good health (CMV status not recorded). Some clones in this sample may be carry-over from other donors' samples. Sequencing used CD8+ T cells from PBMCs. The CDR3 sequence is CASSLAGTIRTEAFF. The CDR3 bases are TGTGCCAGCAGCTTAGCCGGGACAATCAGGACTGAAGCTTTCTTT.